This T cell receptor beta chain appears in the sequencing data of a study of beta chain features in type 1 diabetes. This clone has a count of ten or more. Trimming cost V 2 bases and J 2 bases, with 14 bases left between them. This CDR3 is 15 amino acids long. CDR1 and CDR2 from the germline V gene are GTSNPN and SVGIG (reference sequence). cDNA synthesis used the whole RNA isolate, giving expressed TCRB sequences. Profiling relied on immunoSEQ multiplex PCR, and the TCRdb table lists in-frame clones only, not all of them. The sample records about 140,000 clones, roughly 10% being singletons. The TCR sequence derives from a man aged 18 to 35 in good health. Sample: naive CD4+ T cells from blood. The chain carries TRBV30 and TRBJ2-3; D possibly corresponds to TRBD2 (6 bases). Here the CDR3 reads CAWSSTEGNTDTQYF. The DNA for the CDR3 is TGTGCCTGGAGTTCCACGGAGGGCAACACAGATACGCAGTATTTT.